The clone carrying this T cell receptor (beta chain) showed up just a few times. The data derive from a study of T-cell reconstitution after alpha-beta-depleted transplantation in children. Germline CDR1 is KGHSH and CDR2 is LQKENI. With 8 bases removed from V and 5 bases from J, the gap between germline ends came to 9 bases. The CDR3 consists of 11 residues. TCRbeta library construction was performed incorporating unique molecular identifiers. TCRdb reprocessed the PCR reads with MiXCR, giving one entry per CDR3 protein. Seen here are some 500,000 distinct CDR3 sequences, around 16% observed once, and the top ten hold roughly 3.3%.

This TCR derives from a human donor who donated a stem cell graft to a child with acute lymphoblastic leukemia. The sequencing here drew on PBMCs from the stem cell graft donor, taken from the stem cell graft. The chain carries TRBV18 and TRBJ1-1, with D uncertain. CDR3 protein: CASAEVTEAFF. The CDR3 nucleotides are TGTGCCAGCGCCGAGGTAACTGAAGCTTTCTTT.